The clone carrying this TCR beta chain was observed a single time. These data belong to a study of blood T cells in healthy people across ages. With a J-beta primer mix and a sample-barcoded 5' primer, a second PCR ran about 7 to 12 cycles. The template-switch adaptor was a 5' adaptor with 12 random nucleotides. It tagged each cDNA molecule. Each sample provided no less than 2.5 million CDR3-containing paired-end reads. TCRdb processed the 5' RACE reads anew with MiXCR; each CDR3 protein has one entry. The sample consists of some 1.5 million distinct CDR3 sequences, 28% of them appearing once. This sequence originates from a woman in her 30s in good health. The material sequenced was blood.

CDR3 in amino acids: CASSLQRAEMKGEQFF. CDR3 DNA: TGTGCCAGCAGCCTTCAGCGGGCCGAAATGAAGGGTGAGCAGTTCTTC. The chain carries TRBV7-2 and TRBJ2-1, with D tentatively TRBD2 (6 bases). This CDR3 is built from 16 residues. The germline CDR1 and CDR2 sequences are SGHTA and FQGNSA. V lost 5 bases and J 9 bases, leaving 23 bases between the germline ends. Full variable domain (outside the CDR3, taken from reference TRBV7-2 and TRBJ2-1): GAGVSQSPSNKVTEKGKDVELRCDPISGHTALYWYRQSLGQGLEFLIYFQGNSAPDKSGLPSDRFSAERTGGSVSTLTIQRTQQEDSAVYLCASSLQRAEMKGEQFFGPGTRLTVL.